Following are 21 T cell receptor beta chains from one sample sequenced in a study of CD8 T cells in Susac syndrome. It was with random hexamers that roughly 0.45 to 1 ug RNA was reverse transcribed. TCRdb reprocessed the immunoSEQ multiplex PCR reads via MiXCR and lists one record per CDR3 protein. The table has 160,000 or so distinct CDR3 sequences, approximately 90% seen once; the top ten hold 0.08%. Sequencing was performed on CD4+ T cells from PBMCs. These receptor sequences come from a human donor in good health.

This clonotype appeared a few times. The chain joins TRBV2 to TRBJ2-5; a weak D match, TRBD2 (6 bases). CDR3 size: 12 residues. V dropped 6 bases and J dropped 7 bases, with 12 bases sitting between them. Looked up from germline, CDR1 is SNHLY and CDR2 is FYNNEI. The CDR3 here is CASRGQGGTQYF. The CDR3 DNA follows: TGTGCCAGCAGAGGGCAGGGAGGGACCCAGTACTTC.

This clonotype has just one count. The gene calls are TRBV5-1 and TRBJ2-3; no definite D call. CDR3 length: 14 amino acids. CDR1 and CDR2 from the germline V gene are SGHRS and YFSETQ. Trimming took 0 bases from V and 1 from J, leaving 6 bases between them. The CDR3 bases are TGCGCCAGCAGCTTGGCCCTCCGCACAGATACGCAGTATTTT. Residues: CASSLALRTDTQYF.

The rearrangement joins TRBV7-9 to TRBJ1-1; unclear D gene. Trimming cost V 1 base and J 6 bases, with 18 bases left between them. The CDR3 sequence is 16 residues long. Germline lookup yields CDR1 SEHNR and CDR2 FQNEAQ (reference sequence). CDR3 DNA: TGTGCCAGCAGCTTAGAGGTAGGTCGGGGAGCCTCTGAAGCTTTCTTT. This encodes CASSLEVGRGASEAFF.

The chain carries TRBV6-2 or TRBV6-3 and TRBJ2-7; perhaps TRBD1 as D (5 bases). The V gene lost 9 bases and the J gene lost 2 bases, with 23 bases spanning the gap. The CDR3 has 16 residues. CDR1 is MNHEY and CDR2 is SVGEGT in the germline V gene. CDR3 nucleotide sequence: TGTGCCAGTACAAGAGACCAGGGATTTTTACCCTACGAGCAGTACTTC. Translation gives CASTRDQGFLPYEQYF.

V gene TRBV2 combines with J gene TRBJ1-6, with a tentative D call TRBD1 (5 bases). The germline gives CDR1 SNHLY, CDR2 FYNNEI. This CDR3 spans 16 amino acids. V lost 0 bases, J lost 5 bases, and 11 bases lay in between. The CDR3 protein is CASSEAWGSNNSPLHF. CDR3 in DNA: TGTGCCAGCAGTGAAGCGTGGGGGAGCAATAATTCACCCCTCCACTTT.

The V and J genes are TRBV5-1 and TRBJ2-3; D possibly corresponds to TRBD2 (6 bases). V lost 0 bases to trimming and J lost 2 bases, with 10 bases between them. Germline V gene data show CDR1 as SGHRS and CDR2 as YFSETQ. The CDR3 is 15 residues long. CDR3 in amino acids: CASSLVASVTDTQYF. CDR3 coding DNA: TGCGCCAGCAGCTTGGTGGCTAGCGTCACAGATACGCAGTATTTT.

The chain links TRBV5-1 to TRBJ2-2; TRBD2 aligns across 16 bases. V lost 3 bases and J lost 2; bases outside the gene matches: 7. CDR1 is SGHRS and CDR2 is YFSETQ in the germline V gene. The CDR3 is made up of 19 amino acids. CDR3 sequence: CASSSTGLAGGINTGELFF. The CDR3 DNA reads as TGCGCCAGCAGCTCGACGGGACTAGCGGGAGGGATTAACACCGGGGAGCTGTTTTTT.

The chain combines TRBV24-1 with TRBJ2-7, with D possibly matching TRBD1 (6 bases). Germline loops: CDR1 KGHDR, CDR2 SFDVKD. CDR3 size: 13 residues. V was pared by 3 bases and J by 4 bases, with 9 bases between. This CDR3 reads CATSDGRGYEQYF. CDR3 nucleotide sequence: TGTGCCACCAGTGATGGCAGGGGTTACGAGCAGTACTTC.

This chain links TRBV5-1 with TRBJ2-2, with 9 bases aligning to TRBD1. Germline assignment: CDR1 SGHRS and CDR2 YFSETQ. J was trimmed by 0 bases and V by 3 bases; bases with no gene match: 3. This CDR3 has 16 residues. The CDR3: CASSYRTGANTGELFF. The CDR3 region has the DNA TGCGCCAGCAGCTATCGGACAGGGGCGAACACCGGGGAGCTGTTTTTT.

The chain combines TRBV11-2 with TRBJ2-7; D may be TRBD2 (6 bases). The CDR3 sequence is 14 residues long. The V gene's germline CDR1 is SGHAT and CDR2 FQNNGV. Trimming took 5 bases from V and 3 from J, leaving 14 bases between them. The CDR3 DNA reads as TGTGCCAGCAGCGCCCGGGACTCTCACTACGAGCAGTACTTC. Amino acid sequence: CASSARDSHYEQYF.

This chain links TRBV10-3 with TRBJ2-1; D not certain. The CDR3 sequence is 12 residues long. The germline V and J ends were trimmed by 6 bases and 2 bases, with 5 bases remaining between them. Germline lookup yields CDR1 ENHRY and CDR2 SYGVKD. As DNA, the CDR3 is TGTGCCATCAGCGAGCCCTACAATGAGCAGTTCTTC. It translates to CAISEPYNEQFF.

The rearrangement links TRBV4-3 to TRBJ2-1; D remains unclear. The CDR3 is made up of 14 amino acids. Trimming removed 4 bases from V and 4 bases from J, with 11 bases in between. CDR1 LGHNA and CDR2 YSLEER come from the germline V gene. The CDR3 nucleotides read TGCGCCAGCAGCCCTTCAGTTGGATACAATGAGCAGTTCTTC. It codes for CASSPSVGYNEQFF.

The chain joins TRBV2 to TRBJ2-7, with 13 bases aligning to TRBD2. This CDR3 comprises 16 residues. CDR1 is SNHLY and CDR2 is FYNNEI in the germline V gene. The trim removed 6 bases at V and 6 bases at J, leaving 11 bases unmatched. CDR3 in DNA: TGTGCCAGCAGGGTCCTAACTAGCGGGAGGGCCGTCGAGCAGTACTTC. Protein product: CASRVLTSGRAVEQYF.

The gene calls are TRBV29-1 and TRBJ1-3; 7 bases are shared with TRBD1. Germline loops: CDR1 SQVTM, CDR2 ANQGSEA. The CDR3 loop spans 12 amino acids. The trim removed 8 bases at V and 1 base at J, leaving 2 bases unmatched. The CDR3 coding sequence is TGCAGCTACAGGGGATCTGGAAACACCATATATTTT. Its translation: CSYRGSGNTIYF.

This clonotype was found a few times. V gene TRBV30 combines with J gene TRBJ2-3; D not certain. V was pared by 3 bases and J by 4 bases, with 5 bases between. Germline assignment: CDR1 GTSNPN and CDR2 SVGIG (reference sequence). The CDR3 consists of 11 residues. CDR3 coding DNA: TGTGCCTGGAGGCCCGCAGATACGCAGTATTTT. Translated, it gives CAWRPADTQYF.

The chain combines TRBV5-1 with TRBJ1-1; D not resolved. CDR1 and CDR2 from the germline V gene are SGHRS and YFSETQ. The CDR3 loop spans 12 amino acids. The V end was cut by 0 bases, the J end by 9 bases, with 9 bases between. CDR3 protein: CASSLGSQKAFF. The DNA for the CDR3 is TGCGCCAGCAGCTTGGGGTCGCAGAAAGCTTTCTTT. The full variable domain, rest sourced from reference TRBV5-1 and TRBJ1-1, is KAGVTQTPRYLIKTRGQQVTLSCSPISGHRSVSWYQQTPGQGLQFLFEYFSETQRNKGNFPGRFSGRQFSNSRSEMNVSTLELGDSALYLCASSLGSQKAFFGQGTRLTVV.

In its sample, this clonotype was seen once. The chain employs TRBV5-6 and TRBJ1-1, with 12 positions matching TRBD1. J gave up 5 bases and V 3 bases, and 5 bases lay outside the gene matches. The germline gives CDR1 SGHDT, CDR2 YYEEEE. The CDR3 totals 15 residues. The chain's CDR3 is CASSSRDRGRTEAFF. DNA of the CDR3: TGTGCCAGCAGCTCAAGGGACAGGGGGCGAACTGAAGCTTTCTTT.

The V call is TRBV29-1, the J call TRBJ2-7; TRBD1 or TRBD2 may be the D gene (5 bases each). Trimming removed 4 bases at V and 2 bases at J, with 9 bases between. CDR3 size: 12 residues. Germline V lookup: CDR1 SQVTM, CDR2 ANQGSEA. The CDR3 DNA reads as TGCAGCGTTGGGGGACGCGCCTACGAGCAGTACTTC. Translating it yields CSVGGRAYEQYF.

The CDR3, as DNA: TGCAGTGCTAGAGAGGGACTAGCCCAAGAGACCCAGTACTTC. Residues: CSAREGLAQETQYF. The chain has TRBV20-1 and TRBJ2-5, with 9 bases fitting TRBD2. The CDR3 sequence is 14 residues long. V shed 0 bases, J shed 1 base, and the junction held 0 bases outside the gene matches. Germline V CDR1 and CDR2: DFQATT, SNEGSKA (reference sequence).

This clonotype was seen just once. The rearrangement links TRBV10-3 to TRBJ2-5; 11 positions agree with TRBD2. J lost 5 bases, V lost 6 bases, and 8 bases had no gene match. The CDR3 length is 15 residues. Germline V gives CDR1 ENHRY, CDR2 SYGVKD. The CDR3 loop reads CAISPLAGDGETQYF. The CDR3 DNA reads as TGTGCCATCAGCCCACTAGCGGGGGACGGGGAGACCCAGTACTTC.

This clonotype was seen a single time. The chain joins TRBV28 to TRBJ2-1; D gene unclear. V was shortened by 6 bases and J by 8 bases, with 11 bases between the two germline ends. This CDR3 has 12 residues. CDR1 and CDR2 (germline): MDHEN, SYDVKM. Here the CDR3 DNA reads TGTGCCAGCAGCTCTCAGAGCTATGAGCAGTTCTTC. It translates to CASSSQSYEQFF.